This T cell receptor (beta chain) was found in a study of blood T cell repertoires in COVID-19. This clone was picked up one time. The length of the CDR3 is 15 residues. The ends were cut back, 1 base at V and 4 bases at J, with 13 bases in the middle. CDR1 LGHDT and CDR2 YNNKEL come from the germline V gene (reference sequence). Profiling relied on immunoSEQ multiplex PCR, and the TCRdb table lists in-frame clones only, not all of them. The table has about 310,000 clones, approximately 83% seen once. Sequenced input: PBMCs or T cells enriched from blood (not recorded which). The source is a man aged 25-45 years who had recovered from COVID-19. The rearrangement links TRBV3-1 (or the pseudogene TRBV3-2) to TRBJ1-2, with D possibly TRBD1 on 5 matching bases. The CDR3 sequence is CASSQGGGAIYGYTF. The CDR3 DNA reads as TGTGCCAGCAGCCAAGGGGGAGGGGCCATCTATGGCTACACCTTC.